This TCR beta chain was recorded in a study of T-cell reconstitution after alpha-beta-depleted transplantation in children. Unique molecular identifiers were built into the TCRbeta library. Each CDR3 protein is one row after TCRdb ran MiXCR on the PCR reads. The sample includes 350,000 to 400,000 distinct CDR3 sequences, 13% of them seen just once. There are a few counts of this clonotype. The CDR3 runs to 14 residues. Germline assignment: CDR1 MNHNS and CDR2 SASEGT. V shed 6 bases and J shed 3 bases, with 14 bases lying between them. The chain is built from TRBV6-1 and TRBJ1-2; tentatively, D is TRBD1 (5 bases). This sample comprised PBMCs, obtained from the stem cell graft. The TCR was taken from a human donor who donated a stem cell graft to a child with Fanconi anemia. CDR3 protein: CASSRDGRDYGYTF. The CDR3 bases are TGTGCCAGCAGCAGGGATGGGAGGGACTATGGCTACACCTTC.